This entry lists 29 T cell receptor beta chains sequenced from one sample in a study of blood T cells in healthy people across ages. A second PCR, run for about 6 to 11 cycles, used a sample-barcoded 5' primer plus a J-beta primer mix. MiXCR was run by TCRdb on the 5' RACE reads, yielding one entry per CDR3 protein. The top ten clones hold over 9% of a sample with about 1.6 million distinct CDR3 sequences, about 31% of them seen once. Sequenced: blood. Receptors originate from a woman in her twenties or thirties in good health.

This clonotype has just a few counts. The DNA of the CDR3 is TGTGCCAGCGCCTGGGCGGGACAGCCAACTAATGAAAAACTGTTTTTT. Translation: CASAWAGQPTNEKLFF. The genes are TRBV11-2 and TRBJ1-4, with 7 bases matching TRBD1. V gave up 8 bases and J gave up 0 bases; unmatched junction bases: 9. Germline-derived CDR1 and CDR2 are SGHAT and FQNNGV. The CDR3 totals 16 residues. The variable domain in full, with the rest retrieved from reference TRBV11-2 and TRBJ1-4, is EAGVAQSPRYKIIEKRQSVAFWCNPISGHATLYWYQQILGQGPKLLIQFQNNGVVDDSQLPKDRFSAERLKGVDSTLKIQPAKLEDSAVYLCASAWAGQPTNEKLFFGSGTQLSVL.

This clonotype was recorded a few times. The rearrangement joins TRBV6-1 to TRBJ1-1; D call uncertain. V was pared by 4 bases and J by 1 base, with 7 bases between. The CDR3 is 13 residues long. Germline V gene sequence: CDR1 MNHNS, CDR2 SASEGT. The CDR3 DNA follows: TGTGCCAGCAGTGTACAGACGAACACTGAAGCTTTCTTT. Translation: CASSVQTNTEAFF.

Here the CDR3 reads CAISPSGSTDTQYF. The CDR3 bases are TGTGCCATCAGTCCTAGCGGTAGCACAGATACGCAGTATTTT. This chain joins TRBV10-3 and TRBJ2-3; TRBD2 matches at 7 bases. CDR3 length: 14 amino acids. The germline CDR1 and CDR2 sequences are ENHRY and SYGVKD. Trimming at V came to 5 bases and at J to 0 bases, leaving 2 bases not matched to a gene.

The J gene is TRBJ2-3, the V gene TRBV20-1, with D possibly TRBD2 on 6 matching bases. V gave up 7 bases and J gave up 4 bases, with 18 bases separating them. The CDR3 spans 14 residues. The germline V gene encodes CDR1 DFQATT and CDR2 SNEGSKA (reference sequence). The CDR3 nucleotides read TGCAGTGGCCCGGCGGGCGGGGTCGCAGATACGCAGTATTTT. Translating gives CSGPAGGVADTQYF.

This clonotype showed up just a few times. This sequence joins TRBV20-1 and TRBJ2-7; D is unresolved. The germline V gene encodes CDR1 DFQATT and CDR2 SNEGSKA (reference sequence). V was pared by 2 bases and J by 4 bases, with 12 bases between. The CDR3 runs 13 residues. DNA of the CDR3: TGCAGTGCTAGACACCCCGGTGGATACGAGCAGTACTTC. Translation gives CSARHPGGYEQYF.

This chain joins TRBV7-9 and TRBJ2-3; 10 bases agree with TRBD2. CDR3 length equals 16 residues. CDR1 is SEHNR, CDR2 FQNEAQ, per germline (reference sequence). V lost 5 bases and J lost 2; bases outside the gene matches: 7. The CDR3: CASSPPGTSDTDTQYF. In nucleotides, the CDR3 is TGTGCCAGCAGCCCCCCCGGGACTAGCGACACAGATACGCAGTATTTT.

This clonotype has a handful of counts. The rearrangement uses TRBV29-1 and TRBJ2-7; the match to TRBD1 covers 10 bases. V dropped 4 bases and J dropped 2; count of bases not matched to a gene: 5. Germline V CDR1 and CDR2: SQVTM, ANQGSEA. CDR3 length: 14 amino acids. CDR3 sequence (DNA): TGCAGCGTTGTGTCGGACAGGGGGGCCTACGAGCAGTACTTC. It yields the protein CSVVSDRGAYEQYF.

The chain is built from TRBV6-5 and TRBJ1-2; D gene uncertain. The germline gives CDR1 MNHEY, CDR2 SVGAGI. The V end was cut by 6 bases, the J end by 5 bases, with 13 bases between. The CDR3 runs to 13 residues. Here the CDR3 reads CASSIRTGYGYTF. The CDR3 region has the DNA TGTGCCAGCAGCATAAGGACGGGTTATGGCTACACCTTC.

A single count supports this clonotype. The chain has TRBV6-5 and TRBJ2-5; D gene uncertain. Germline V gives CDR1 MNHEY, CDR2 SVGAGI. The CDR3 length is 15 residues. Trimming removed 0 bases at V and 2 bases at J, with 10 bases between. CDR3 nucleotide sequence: TGTGCCAGCAGTTACTCGATCCTGGAACAAGAGACCCAGTACTTC. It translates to CASSYSILEQETQYF.

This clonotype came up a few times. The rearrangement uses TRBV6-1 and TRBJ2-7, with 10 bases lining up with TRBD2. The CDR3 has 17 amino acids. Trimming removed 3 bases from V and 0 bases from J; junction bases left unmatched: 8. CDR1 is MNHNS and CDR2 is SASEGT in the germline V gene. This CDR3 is CASSDRAGGSSSYEQYF. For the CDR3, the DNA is TGTGCCAGCAGTGACCGAGCGGGGGGGTCGAGCTCCTACGAGCAGTACTTC.

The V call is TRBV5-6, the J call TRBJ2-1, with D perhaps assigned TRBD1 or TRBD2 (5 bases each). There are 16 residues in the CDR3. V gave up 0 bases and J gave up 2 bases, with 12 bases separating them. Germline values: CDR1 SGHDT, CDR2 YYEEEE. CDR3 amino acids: CASSLEWGSTYNEQFF. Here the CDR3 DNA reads TGTGCCAGCAGCTTGGAATGGGGGTCAACCTACAATGAGCAGTTCTTC.

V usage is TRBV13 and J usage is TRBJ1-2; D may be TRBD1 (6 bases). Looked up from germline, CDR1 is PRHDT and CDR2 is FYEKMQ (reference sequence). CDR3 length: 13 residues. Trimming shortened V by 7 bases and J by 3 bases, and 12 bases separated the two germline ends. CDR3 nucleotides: TGTGCCAGCAACCGGAGGGGGGACTATGGCTACACCTTC. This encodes CASNRRGDYGYTF. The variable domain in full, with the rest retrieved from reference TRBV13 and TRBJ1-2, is AAGVIQSPRHLIKEKRETATLKCYPIPRHDTVYWYQQGPGQDPQFLISFYEKMQSDKGSIPDRFSAQQFSDYHSELNMSSLELGDSALYFCASNRRGDYGYTFGSGTRLTVV.

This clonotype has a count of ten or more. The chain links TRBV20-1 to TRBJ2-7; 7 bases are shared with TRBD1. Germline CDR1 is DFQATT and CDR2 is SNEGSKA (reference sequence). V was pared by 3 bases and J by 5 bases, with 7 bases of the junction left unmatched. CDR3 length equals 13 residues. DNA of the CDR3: TGCAGTGCTAGTTTATCGGACAGGAACGAGCAGTACTTC. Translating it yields CSASLSDRNEQYF.

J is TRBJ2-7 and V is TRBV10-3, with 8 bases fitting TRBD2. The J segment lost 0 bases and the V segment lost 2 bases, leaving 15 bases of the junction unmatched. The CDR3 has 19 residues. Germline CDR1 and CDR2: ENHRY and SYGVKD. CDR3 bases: TGTGCCATCAGTGAGCCGACAACCCGTAGCGGGGTTCACTCCTACGAGCAGTACTTC. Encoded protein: CAISEPTTRSGVHSYEQYF.

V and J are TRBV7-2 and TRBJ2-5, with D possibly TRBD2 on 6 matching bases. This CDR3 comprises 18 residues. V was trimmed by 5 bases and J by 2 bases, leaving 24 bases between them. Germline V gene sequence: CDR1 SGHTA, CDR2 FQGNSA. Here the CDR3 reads CASSAPWGSTSRQETQYF. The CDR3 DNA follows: TGTGCCAGCAGCGCCCCGTGGGGGTCCACTAGCCGTCAAGAGACCCAGTACTTC.

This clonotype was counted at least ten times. For the CDR3, the DNA is TGTGCCAGCAGTTACGGTCTAGGTGCATCCTACGAGCAGTACTTC. The encoded protein is CASSYGLGASYEQYF. The genes are TRBV6-2 or TRBV6-3 and TRBJ2-7; D is uncertain. The CDR3 sequence is 15 residues long. V was pared by 2 bases and J by 1 base, with 12 bases between. Per the germline V gene, CDR1 is MNHEY and CDR2 is SVGEGT.

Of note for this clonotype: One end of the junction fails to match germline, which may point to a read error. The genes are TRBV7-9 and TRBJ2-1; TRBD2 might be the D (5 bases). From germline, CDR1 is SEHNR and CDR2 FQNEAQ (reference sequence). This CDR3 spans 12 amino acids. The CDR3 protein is CVSSDRRNEQFF. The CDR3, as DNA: TGTGTCAGCAGTGATCGGAGGAATGAGCAGTTCTTC.

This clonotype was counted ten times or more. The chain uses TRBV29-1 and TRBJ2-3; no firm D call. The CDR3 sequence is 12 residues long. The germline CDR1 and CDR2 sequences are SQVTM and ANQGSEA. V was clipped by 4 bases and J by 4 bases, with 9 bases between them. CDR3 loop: CSVVILADTQYF. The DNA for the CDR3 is TGCAGCGTTGTCATATTGGCAGATACGCAGTATTTT.

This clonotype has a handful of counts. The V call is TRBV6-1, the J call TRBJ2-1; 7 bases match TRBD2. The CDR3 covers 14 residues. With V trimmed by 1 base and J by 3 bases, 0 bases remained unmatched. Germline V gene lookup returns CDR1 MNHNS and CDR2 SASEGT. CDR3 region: CASSEGGGYNEQFF. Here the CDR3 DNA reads TGTGCCAGCAGTGAAGGCGGGGGCTACAATGAGCAGTTCTTC.

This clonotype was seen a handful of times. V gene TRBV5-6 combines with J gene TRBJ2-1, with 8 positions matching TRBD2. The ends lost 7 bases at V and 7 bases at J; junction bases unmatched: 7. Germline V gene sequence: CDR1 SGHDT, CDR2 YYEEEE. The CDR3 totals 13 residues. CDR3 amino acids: CASSGGGWNEQFF. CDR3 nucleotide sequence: TGTGCCAGCTCCGGCGGGGGGTGGAATGAGCAGTTCTTC.

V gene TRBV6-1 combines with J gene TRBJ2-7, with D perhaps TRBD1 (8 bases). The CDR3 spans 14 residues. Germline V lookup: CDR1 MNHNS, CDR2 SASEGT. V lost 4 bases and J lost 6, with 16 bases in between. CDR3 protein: CASSAHRGGVEQYF. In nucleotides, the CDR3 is TGTGCCAGCAGTGCCCACAGGGGGGGCGTCGAGCAGTACTTC.

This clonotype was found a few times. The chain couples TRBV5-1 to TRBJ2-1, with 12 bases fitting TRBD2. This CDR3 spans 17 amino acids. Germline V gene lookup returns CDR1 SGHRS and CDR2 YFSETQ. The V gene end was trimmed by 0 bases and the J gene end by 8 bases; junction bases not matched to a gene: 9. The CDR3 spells CASSLGPTSGRPDEQFF. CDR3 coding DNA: TGCGCCAGCAGCTTGGGGCCTACTAGCGGGAGGCCCGATGAGCAGTTCTTC.

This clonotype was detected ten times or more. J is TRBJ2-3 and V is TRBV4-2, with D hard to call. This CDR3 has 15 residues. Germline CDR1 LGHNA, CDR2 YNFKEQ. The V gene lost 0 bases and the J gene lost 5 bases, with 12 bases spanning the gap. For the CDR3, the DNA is TGTGCCAGCAGCCAAGAGCTTGTTGGTGGAGATACGCAGTATTTT. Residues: CASSQELVGGDTQYF.

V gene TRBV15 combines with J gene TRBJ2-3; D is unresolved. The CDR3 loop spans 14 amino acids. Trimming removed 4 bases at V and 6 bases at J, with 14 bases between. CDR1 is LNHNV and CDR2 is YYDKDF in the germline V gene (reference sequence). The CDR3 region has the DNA TGTGCCACCAGCACCCGGCTATCGGTGGATACGCAGTATTTT. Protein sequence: CATSTRLSVDTQYF.

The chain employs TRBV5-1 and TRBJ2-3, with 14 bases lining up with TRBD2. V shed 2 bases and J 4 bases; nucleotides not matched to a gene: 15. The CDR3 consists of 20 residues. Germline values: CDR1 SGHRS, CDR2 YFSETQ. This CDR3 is CASSLFPTSGRAKRADTQYF. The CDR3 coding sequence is TGCGCCAGCAGCTTATTTCCGACTAGCGGGAGGGCCAAGAGGGCAGATACGCAGTATTTT.

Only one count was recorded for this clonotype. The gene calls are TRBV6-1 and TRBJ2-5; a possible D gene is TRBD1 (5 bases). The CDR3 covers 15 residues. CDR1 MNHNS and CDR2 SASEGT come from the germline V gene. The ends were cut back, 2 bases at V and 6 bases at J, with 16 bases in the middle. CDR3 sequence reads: CASSESRQNKKTQYF. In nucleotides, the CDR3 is TGTGCCAGCAGTGAAAGTCGACAGAACAAAAAGACCCAGTACTTC.

As DNA, the CDR3 is TGTGCCAGCAGCAGGCCATCCGAGCAGTACTTC. Its translation: CASSRPSEQYF. The chain combines TRBV3-1 with TRBJ2-4, with D unresolved. The DNA end favors TRBJ2-7, so the J call may be wrong. CDR3 length: 11 residues. Germline V CDR1 and CDR2: LGHDT, YNNKEL (reference sequence).

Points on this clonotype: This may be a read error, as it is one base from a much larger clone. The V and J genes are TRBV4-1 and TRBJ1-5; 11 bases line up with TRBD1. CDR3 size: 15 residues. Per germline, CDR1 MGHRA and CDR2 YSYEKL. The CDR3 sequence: CASSPGQGAGQSQHF. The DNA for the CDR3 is TGCGCCAGCAGCCCCGGACAGGGGGCGGGTCAGTCCCAGCATTTT.

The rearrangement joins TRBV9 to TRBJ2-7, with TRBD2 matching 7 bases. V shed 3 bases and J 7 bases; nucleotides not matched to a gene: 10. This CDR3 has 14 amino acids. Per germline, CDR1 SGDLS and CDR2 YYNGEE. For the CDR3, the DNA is TGTGCCAGCAGCGCGGGAGGTCCCCTGGGAGAGCAGTACTTC. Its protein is CASSAGGPLGEQYF.